This is a list of T cell receptor beta chains from one sample in a study of shared clonotypes between healthy human individuals. Method: immunoSEQ multiplex PCR; TCRdb's copy keeps in-frame clones and lacks some. This repertoire shows a few million clones, approximately 94% found once; its top ten account for roughly 0.13%. Sequencing was done on a sample of naive CD4+ T cells sorted from blood. All receptors come from a man aged 18 to 30 in good health. Each CDR3 is given with its conserved first and last residue. Fields, in order: J gene, V gene, clone size, D gene, CDR3 DNA, CDR3 protein. The D gene is left open where the match is weak. Size values are once, few and many counts, or a class for expanded clones, and some rows have none.

>TRBJ2-1|TRBV9|-|-
TGTGCCAGCAGCGCCCTCCGGGTCCCCTACAATGAGCAGTTCTTC
CASSALRVPYNEQFF
>TRBJ1-1|TRBV6-6|-|TRBD1
TGTGCCAGCAGCCCCCAGGGGGGCGGGAACACTGAAGCTTTCTTT
CASSPQGGGNTEAFF
>TRBJ2-2|TRBV6-5|-|TRBD1
TGTGCCAGCAGTTATAACAGGGGGAGCACCGGGGAGCTGTTTTTT
CASSYNRGSTGELFF
>TRBJ2-3|TRBV6-6|-|TRBD2
TGTGCCAGCTTAAGGTCTAGCGGGGGCACAGATACGCAGTATTTT
CASLRSSGGTDTQYF
>TRBJ1-5|TRBV12-2|-|-
TGTGCAAGTCGCCACCCATCGGGGGGGGCTAGCAATCAGCCCCAGCATTTT
CASRHPSGGASNQPQHF
>TRBJ1-5|TRBV27|-|-
TGTGCCAGCAGTTTATCCATTAATCAGCCCCAGCATTTT
CASSLSINQPQHF
>TRBJ2-1|TRBV7-2|-|TRBD2
TGTGCCAGCAGCTTAGCTTTCGCGGGAGGATACAATGAGCAGTTCTTC
CASSLAFAGGYNEQFF
>TRBJ1-1|TRBV28|-|-
TGTGCCAGCAGTTCCAGGGTGAGCACTGAAGCTTTCTTT
CASSSRVSTEAFF
>TRBJ2-2|TRBV2|-|TRBD2
TGTGCCAGCCGGACTAGCGGGGCGGCCGGGGAGCTGTTTTTT
CASRTSGAAGELFF
>TRBJ1-1|TRBV19|-|-
TGTGCCAGTAGTCCTTCACCGACAGTGAACACTGAAGCTTTCTTT
CASSPSPTVNTEAFF
>TRBJ2-7|TRBV6-5|-|TRBD2
TGTGCCAGCACCAATCTTGCTAGCGGGGGATACGAGCAGTACTTC
CASTNLASGGYEQYF
>TRBJ2-3|TRBV11-3|once|TRBD1
TGTGCCAGCAGCCTGGGACAGGGGGCCGCCCCCATCGGCACAGATACGCAGTATTTT
CASSLGQGAAPIGTDTQYF
>TRBJ2-2|TRBV30|once|TRBD1
TGTGCCTGGAGTGTATCCGGGACAGCGAACACCGGGGAGCTGTTTTTT
CAWSVSGTANTGELFF
>TRBJ2-1|TRBV7-2|-|TRBD2
TGTGCCAGCAGCTTAGGCCCCCTATCAGCGGGAGCGCGGAATGAGCAGTTCTTC
CASSLGPLSAGARNEQFF
>TRBJ1-4|TRBV10-3|few|-
TGTGCCATCAGTGATGTCCAGGCGGAAAAACTGTTTTTT
CAISDVQAEKLFF
>TRBJ1-6|TRBV6-1|-|-
TGTGCCAGCCCCGAATTCATCGGATCACCCCTCCACTTT
CASPEFIGSPLHF
>TRBJ2-4|TRBV6-1|-|TRBD1
TGTGCCAGCACCTGGGGGACAGAAAACATTCAGTACTTC
CASTWGTENIQYF
>TRBJ1-2|TRBV30|-|TRBD1
TGTGCCTGGGACAGGGCGGCCTATGGCTACACCTTC
CAWDRAAYGYTF
>TRBJ2-3|TRBV18|-|-
TGTGCCAGCTCACCACTTGACACGCAGTATTTT
CASSPLDTQYF
>TRBJ1-1|TRBV5-4|-|-
TGTGCCAGCAGCTTGGGCACCACCACGAACACTGAAGCTTTCTTT
CASSLGTTTNTEAFF
>TRBJ2-2|TRBV30|-|-
TGTGCCTGGAGCCCCGGGCACTACACCGGGGAGCTGTTTTTT
CAWSPGHYTGELFF
>TRBJ1-1|TRBV30|-|-
TGTGCCTGTGAAAAGAACACTGAAGCTTTCTTT
CACEKNTEAFF